This TCR beta chain was sequenced for a study of vaccination effects on CD4 cells after COVID-19. Background on the study: Ahead of sequencing, the ViraFEST assay grew antigen-specific CD4+ T cells using viral peptide pools.

CD4+ T cell isolation took place after 10 days of culture. None of the vaccinated had previously contracted SARS-CoV-2, and their nucleocapsid antibodies tested negative. There are 15 residues in the CDR3. V was cut by 6 bases and J by 1 base, with 13 bases left in between. The germline V gene encodes CDR1 MRHNA and CDR2 SNTAGT. Overall study results and limits: Healthy vaccinees' vaccine-induced clones included only 1 of 255 cross-reacting with common cold coronaviruses.

Measured with immunoSEQ multiplex PCR; TCRdb has only the in-frame clones, and not every one. In the table there are about 28,000 clones, approximately 60% of which are singletons. This clone was recorded a few times. Its antigen is still unknown. Source: CD4+ T cells from PBMCs cultured without peptide, taken before COVID-19 vaccination. This sequence joins TRBV6-4 and TRBJ2-1; D perhaps matches TRBD1 (5 bases). This receptor was identified in a human donor who received a COVID-19 vaccine. Written as DNA, the CDR3 is TGTGCCAGCAGCCCCCAGGGTAGGTCCTACAATGAGCAGTTCTTC. It is translated as CASSPQGRSYNEQFF.